The 9 T cell receptor beta chains presented below share a single source sample, sequenced in a study of T cell responses to AZD1222 COVID-19 vaccine. Repertoires were generated with immunoSEQ multiplex PCR, while TCRdb's copy carries only in-frame clones and drops some. The sample contains roughly 150,000 clones, roughly nine tenths of which appear only once. The material sequenced was peripheral blood, taken on day 0 of AZD1222 vaccination. The receptors here all came from an adult in good health.

This clone came up once. A junction boundary mismatches the germline segment, possibly from a read error. The chain recombines TRBV7-2 with TRBJ1-2; tentatively, D is TRBD1 (6 bases). Germline loops: CDR1 SGHTA, CDR2 FQGNSA. The CDR3 sequence is 11 residues long. The CDR3 DNA follows: TGTGCCAGCAGCAGGGACATTTTACTAGTCTTC. It codes for CASSRDILLVF.

The chain joins TRBV12-3 or TRBV12-4 to TRBJ1-5; D not certain. The V and J ends lost 1 base and 5 bases respectively, with 3 bases between them. The CDR3 consists of 12 residues. The CDR3 bases are TGTGCCAGCAGTTTAGTCCATCAGCCCCAGCATTTT. Translation gives CASSLVHQPQHF.

V is TRBV19 and J is TRBJ1-6, with D possibly being TRBD1 (5 bases). Trimming took 3 bases from V and 9 from J, leaving 15 bases between them. CDR1 and CDR2 (germline): LNHDA, SQIVND (reference sequence). The length of the CDR3 is 15 residues. The DNA for the CDR3 is TGTGCCAGTAGTATGAGACTCAACGGGGCTTCACCCCTCCACTTT. Amino acid sequence: CASSMRLNGASPLHF. Looking up the rest from reference TRBV19 and TRBJ1-6 gives the full variable domain: DGGITQSPKYLFRKEGQNVTLSCEQNLNHDAMYWYRQDPGQGLRLIYYSQIVNDFQKGDIAEGYSVSREKKESFPLTVTSAQKNPTAFYLCASSMRLNGASPLHFGNGTRLTVT.

This clone was seen a handful of times. V gene TRBV5-4 combines with J gene TRBJ2-7, with D possibly called TRBD1 or TRBD2 (5 bases each). V lost 5 bases to trimming and J lost 2 bases, with 17 bases between them. Germline CDR1 reads SGHNT; CDR2 reads YYREEE (reference sequence). This CDR3 is built from 15 residues. CDR3 DNA sequence: TGTGCCAGCAGGGGACCTCGACGCCCACCCTACGAGCAGTACTTC. It translates to CASRGPRRPPYEQYF.

The chain links TRBV5-4 to TRBJ2-3, with a tentative D call TRBD1 (5 bases). Trimming took off 3 bases at V and 4 bases at J, with 9 bases between the two ends. The germline gives CDR1 SGHNT, CDR2 YYREEE (reference sequence). The CDR3 has 13 residues. This CDR3 reads CASSSIRADTQYF. The CDR3 DNA follows: TGTGCCAGCAGCTCTATCAGGGCAGATACGCAGTATTTT.

This clone showed up just once. This sequence joins TRBV18 and TRBJ2-7, with 7 bases fitting TRBD1. CDR1 is KGHSH, CDR2 LQKENI, per germline. The CDR3 consists of 14 residues. V shed 2 bases, J shed 5 bases, and the junction held 6 bases outside the gene matches. CDR3 region: CASSPETGLHEQYF. The CDR3 coding sequence is TGTGCCAGCTCACCAGAGACAGGGCTCCACGAGCAGTACTTC.

This chain links TRBV19 with TRBJ1-1; no definite D call. From germline, CDR1 is LNHDA and CDR2 SQIVND (reference sequence). Deletions cut 8 bases from V and 3 bases from J, with 10 bases between. The CDR3 loop spans 12 amino acids. The CDR3 protein is CASQKTDTEAFF. The CDR3 nucleotides read TGTGCCAGTCAAAAAACGGACACTGAAGCTTTCTTT. The full variable domain, its missing parts supplied by reference TRBV19 and TRBJ1-1, is DGGITQSPKYLFRKEGQNVTLSCEQNLNHDAMYWYRQDPGQGLRLIYYSQIVNDFQKGDIAEGYSVSREKKESFPLTVTSAQKNPTAFYLCASQKTDTEAFFGQGTRLTVV.

This sequence joins TRBV29-1 and TRBJ2-5; TRBD2 aligns across 7 bases. Trimming cost V 6 bases and J 5 bases; bases outside gene matches: 12. This CDR3 has 14 residues. Germline lookup yields CDR1 SQVTM and CDR2 ANQGSEA. CDR3 sequence: CSVAGTETMETQYF. CDR3 bases: TGCAGCGTAGCGGGGACGGAGACGATGGAGACCCAGTACTTC.

V and J are TRBV5-1 and TRBJ2-7; D is possibly TRBD1 (6 bases). Germline CDR1 and CDR2: SGHRS and YFSETQ. CDR3 size: 14 residues. V lost 0 bases, J lost 2 bases, and 9 bases lay in between. The CDR3, as DNA: TGCGCCAGCAGCTTGGCCAGGGGAACCTACGAGCAGTACTTC. Its translation is CASSLARGTYEQYF.